The entry that follows covers one TCR beta chain sequence. Its antigen is still unknown. The source of the sample is a study of shared clonotypes between healthy human individuals. Study in general: Each donor's CD8 memory used one plate, CD8 naive two, each CD4 subset three. General study results and limits: Several donors shared around 5.1% of their naive CD4 clonotypes.

At the deep level, the assay was run. Sorted-subset replicate PCR reactions were performed with 150 to 200 ng DNA, corresponding to tens of thousands of T cell genomes. Clones were sequenced by immunoSEQ multiplex PCR, and TCRdb holds only the in-frame ones, with some missing. The sample includes about 1.1 million clones, 60% to 80% of them seen just once. This CDR3 comprises 12 residues. Material for sequencing was memory CD4+ T cells from PBMCs. Subset described: CD45RA-negative fraction. The genes are TRBV21-1 and TRBJ1-2; the table names TRBD1, a call not compared with the DNA. TRBV21-1 counts as a pseudogene. The clonotype originates from a man aged 18 to 29 in good health. Some clones in this sample may be carry-over from other donors' samples. The CDR3 nucleotides read TGTGCCAGCAGCAATTCAGGGTCTGGCTACACCTTC. Its translation is CASSNSGSGYTF.